The clone carrying this TCR beta chain was counted at least ten times. Its antigen is unidentified. These data come from a study of early T cells in non-severe SARS-CoV-2 infection. Study findings and constraints: CD4 and private specificities were missed by VDJdb matching, which favored anti-spike CD8 responses.

The CDR3 length is 16 residues. Trimming took 5 bases from V and 2 from J, leaving 13 bases between them. Looked up from germline, CDR1 is MDHEN and CDR2 is SYDVKM. Each cDNA molecule carried a unique molecular identifier. One entry per CDR3 protein results from TCRdb running MiXCR on the 5' RACE reads. The data hold tens of thousands of distinct CDR3 sequences, with approximately 6.1% observed a single time. Sequencing input: whole blood. The chain has TRBV28 and TRBJ2-6, with D maybe TRBD1 (5 bases). The clonotype comes from an adult who was a healthcare worker with PCR-confirmed SARS-CoV-2 infection or an uninfected control (not recorded which). CDR3 loop: CASSRPQGTGANVLTF. CDR3 nucleotides: TGTGCCAGCAGTCGGCCCCAGGGTACTGGGGCCAACGTCCTGACTTTC.